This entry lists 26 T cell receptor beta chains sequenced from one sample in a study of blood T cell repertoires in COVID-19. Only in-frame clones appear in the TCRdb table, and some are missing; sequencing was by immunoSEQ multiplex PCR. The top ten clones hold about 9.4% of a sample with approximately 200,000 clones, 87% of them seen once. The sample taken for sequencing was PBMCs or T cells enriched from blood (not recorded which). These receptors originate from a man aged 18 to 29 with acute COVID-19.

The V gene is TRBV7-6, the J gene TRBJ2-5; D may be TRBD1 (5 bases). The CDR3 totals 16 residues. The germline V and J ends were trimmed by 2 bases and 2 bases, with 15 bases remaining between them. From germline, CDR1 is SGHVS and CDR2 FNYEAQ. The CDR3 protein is CASSLQAARGQETQYF. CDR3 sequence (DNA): TGTGCCAGCAGCTTACAGGCGGCTAGGGGTCAAGAGACCCAGTACTTC.

CDR3 nucleotide sequence: TGTGCCAGCAGCACCCGGGACTGCAAACAGCCCCAGCATTTT. Encoded protein: CASSTRDCKQPQHF. The V call is TRBV21-1, the J call TRBJ1-5. TRBV21-1 is a documented pseudogene. The CDR3 covers 14 residues.

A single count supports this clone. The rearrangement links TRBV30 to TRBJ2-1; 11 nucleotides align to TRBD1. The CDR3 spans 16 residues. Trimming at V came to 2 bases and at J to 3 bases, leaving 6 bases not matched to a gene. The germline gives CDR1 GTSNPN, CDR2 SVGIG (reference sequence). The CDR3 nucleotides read TGTGCCTGGAGTAGAGGGACAGGGGGATTCTACAATGAGCAGTTCTTC. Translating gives CAWSRGTGGFYNEQFF. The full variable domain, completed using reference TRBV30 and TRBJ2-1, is SQTIHQWPATLVQPVGSPLSLECTVEGTSNPNLYWYRQAAGRGLQLLFYSVGIGQISSEVPQNLSASRPQDRQFILSSKKLLLSDSGFYLCAWSRGTGGFYNEQFFGPGTRLTVL.

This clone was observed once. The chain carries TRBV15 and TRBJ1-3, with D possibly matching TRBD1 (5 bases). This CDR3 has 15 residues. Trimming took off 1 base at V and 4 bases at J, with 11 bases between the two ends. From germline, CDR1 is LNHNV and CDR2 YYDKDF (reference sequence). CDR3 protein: CATSRVRGTGNTIYF. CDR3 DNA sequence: TGTGCCACCAGCAGAGTCCGCGGGACGGGAAACACCATATATTTT.

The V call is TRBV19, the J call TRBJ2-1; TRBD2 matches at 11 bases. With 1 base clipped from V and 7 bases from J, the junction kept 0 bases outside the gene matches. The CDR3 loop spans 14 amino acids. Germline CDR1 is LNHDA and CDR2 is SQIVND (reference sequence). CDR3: CASSIVAGGNEQFF. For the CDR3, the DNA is TGTGCCAGTAGTATAGTAGCGGGAGGGAATGAGCAGTTCTTC.

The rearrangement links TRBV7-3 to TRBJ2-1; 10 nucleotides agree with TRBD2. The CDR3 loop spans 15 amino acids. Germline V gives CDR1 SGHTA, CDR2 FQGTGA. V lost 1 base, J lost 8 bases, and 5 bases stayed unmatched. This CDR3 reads CASSLKAGGSYEQFF. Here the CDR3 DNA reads TGTGCCAGCAGCTTAAAAGCGGGAGGGTCTTATGAGCAGTTCTTC.

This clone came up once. This CDR3 reads CASSLGTSGKLSYNEQFF. The CDR3 region has the DNA TGTGCCAGCAGCTTAGGGACTAGCGGGAAACTATCCTACAATGAGCAGTTCTTC. The chain couples TRBV11-2 to TRBJ2-1; 12 bases line up with TRBD2. This CDR3 region has 18 residues. The V gene end was trimmed by 1 base and the J gene end by 1 base; junction bases not matched to a gene: 5. CDR1 is SGHAT and CDR2 is FQNNGV in the germline V gene.

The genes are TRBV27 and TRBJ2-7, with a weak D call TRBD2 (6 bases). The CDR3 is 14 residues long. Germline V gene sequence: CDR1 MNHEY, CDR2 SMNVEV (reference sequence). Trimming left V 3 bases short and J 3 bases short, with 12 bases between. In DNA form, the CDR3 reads TGTGCCAGCAGTTTTTCCTCTAGCGTCTACGAGCAGTACTTC. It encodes CASSFSSSVYEQYF.

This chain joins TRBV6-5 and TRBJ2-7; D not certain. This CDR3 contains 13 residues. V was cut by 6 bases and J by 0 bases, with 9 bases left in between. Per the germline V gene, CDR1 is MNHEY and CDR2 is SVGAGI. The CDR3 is CASSTDYSYEQYF. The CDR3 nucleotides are TGTGCCAGCAGCACTGATTACTCCTACGAGCAGTACTTC.

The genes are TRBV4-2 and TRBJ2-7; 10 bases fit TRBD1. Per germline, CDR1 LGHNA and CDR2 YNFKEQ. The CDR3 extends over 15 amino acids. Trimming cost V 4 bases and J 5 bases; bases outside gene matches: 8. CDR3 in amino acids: CASSRGTGVFHEQYF. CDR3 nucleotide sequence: TGTGCCAGCAGCCGCGGGACAGGGGTTTTCCACGAGCAGTACTTC.

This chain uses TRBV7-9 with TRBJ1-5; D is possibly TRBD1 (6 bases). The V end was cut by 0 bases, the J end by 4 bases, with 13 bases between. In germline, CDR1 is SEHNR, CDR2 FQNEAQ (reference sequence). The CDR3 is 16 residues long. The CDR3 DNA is TGTGCCAGCAGCTTAGCCGAGGACAGCGTAAATCAGCCCCAGCATTTT. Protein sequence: CASSLAEDSVNQPQHF.

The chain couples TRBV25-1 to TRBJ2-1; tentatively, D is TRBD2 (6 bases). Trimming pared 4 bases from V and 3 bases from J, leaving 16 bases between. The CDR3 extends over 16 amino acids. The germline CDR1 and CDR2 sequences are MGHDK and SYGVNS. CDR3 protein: CASSVIGGDSYNEQFF. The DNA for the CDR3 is TGTGCCAGCAGTGTGATTGGCGGGGATAGCTACAATGAGCAGTTCTTC.

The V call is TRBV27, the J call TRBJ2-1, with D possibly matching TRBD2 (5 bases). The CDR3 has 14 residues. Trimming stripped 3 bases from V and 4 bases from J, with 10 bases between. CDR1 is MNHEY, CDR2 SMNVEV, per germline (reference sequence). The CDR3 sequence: CASSFGADYNEQFF. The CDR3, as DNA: TGTGCCAGCAGTTTTGGAGCGGATTACAATGAGCAGTTCTTC.

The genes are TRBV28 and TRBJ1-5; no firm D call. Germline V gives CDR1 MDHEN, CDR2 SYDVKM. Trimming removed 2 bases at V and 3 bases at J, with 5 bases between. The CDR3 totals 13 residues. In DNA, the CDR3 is TGTGCCAGCAGTTTACTTAACAATCAGCCCCAGCATTTT. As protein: CASSLLNNQPQHF.

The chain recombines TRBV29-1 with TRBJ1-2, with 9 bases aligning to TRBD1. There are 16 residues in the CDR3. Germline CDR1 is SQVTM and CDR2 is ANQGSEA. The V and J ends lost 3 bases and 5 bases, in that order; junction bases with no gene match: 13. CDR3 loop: CSVEGQGRRGEYGYTF. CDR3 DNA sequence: TGCAGCGTTGAGGGACAGGGACGTCGTGGGGAATATGGCTACACCTTC.

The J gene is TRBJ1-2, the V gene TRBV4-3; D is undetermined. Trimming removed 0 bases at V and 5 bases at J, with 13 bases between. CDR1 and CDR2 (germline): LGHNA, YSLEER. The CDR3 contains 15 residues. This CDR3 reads CASSQDGQPPYGYTF. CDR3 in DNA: TGCGCCAGCAGCCAAGATGGGCAGCCTCCTTATGGCTACACCTTC.

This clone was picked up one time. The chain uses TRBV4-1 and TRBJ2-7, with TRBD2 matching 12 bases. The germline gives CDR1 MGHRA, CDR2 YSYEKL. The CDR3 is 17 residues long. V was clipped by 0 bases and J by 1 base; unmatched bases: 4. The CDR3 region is CASSQEGLAGMSYEQYF. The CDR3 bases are TGCGCCAGCAGCCAAGAAGGACTAGCGGGAATGTCCTACGAGCAGTACTTC.

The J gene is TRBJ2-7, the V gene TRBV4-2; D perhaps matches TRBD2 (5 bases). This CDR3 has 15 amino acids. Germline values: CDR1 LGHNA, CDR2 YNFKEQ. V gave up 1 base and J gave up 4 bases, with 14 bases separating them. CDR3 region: CASSQVLVLGYEQYF. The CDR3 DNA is TGTGCCAGCAGCCAAGTACTAGTCCTCGGATACGAGCAGTACTTC.

The CDR3 DNA is TGCGCCAGCAGTGAGTCGCCCCCGGGACTAGTTTCAGATACGCAGTATTTT. It translates to CASSESPPGLVSDTQYF. This chain uses TRBV10-1 with TRBJ2-3; TRBD2 matches at 8 bases. V dropped 0 bases and J dropped 4; count of bases not matched to a gene: 9. This CDR3 has 17 amino acids. Germline V gene lookup returns CDR1 WNHNN and CDR2 SYGVQD (reference sequence).

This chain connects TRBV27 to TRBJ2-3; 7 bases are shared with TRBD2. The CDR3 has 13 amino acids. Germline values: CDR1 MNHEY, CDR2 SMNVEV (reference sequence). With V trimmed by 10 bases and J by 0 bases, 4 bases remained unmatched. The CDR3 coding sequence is TGTGCCACCCTAGCGGAGAGCACAGATACGCAGTATTTT. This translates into CATLAESTDTQYF.

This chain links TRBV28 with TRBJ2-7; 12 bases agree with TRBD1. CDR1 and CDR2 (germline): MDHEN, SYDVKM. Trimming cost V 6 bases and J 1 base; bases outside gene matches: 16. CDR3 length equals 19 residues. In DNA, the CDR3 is TGTGCCAGCAGACCAAGGGCCGGGACAGGGGGCGGAGGGTCCTACGAGCAGTACTTC. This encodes CASRPRAGTGGGGSYEQYF.

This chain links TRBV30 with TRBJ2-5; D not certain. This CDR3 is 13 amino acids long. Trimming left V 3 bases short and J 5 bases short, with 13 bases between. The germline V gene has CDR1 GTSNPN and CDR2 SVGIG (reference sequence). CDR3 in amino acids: CAWSPRIEETQYF. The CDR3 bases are TGTGCCTGGAGCCCTAGGATTGAGGAGACCCAGTACTTC.

CDR3 sequence: CASTRDWTNEQYF. In nucleotides, the CDR3 is TGTGCCAGCACTCGGGACTGGACTAACGAGCAGTACTTC. The chain employs TRBV12-3 or TRBV12-4 and TRBJ2-7, with TRBD2 as a possible D gene (6 bases). The germline V and J ends were trimmed by 7 bases and 5 bases, with 15 bases remaining between them. The CDR3 contains 13 residues.

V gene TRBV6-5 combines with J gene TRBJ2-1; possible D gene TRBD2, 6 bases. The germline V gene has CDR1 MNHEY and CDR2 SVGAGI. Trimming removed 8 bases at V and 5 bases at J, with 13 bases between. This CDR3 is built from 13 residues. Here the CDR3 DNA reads TGTGCCAGCGCCTCTAGCGTCCACAATGAGCAGTTCTTC. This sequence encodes CASASSVHNEQFF.

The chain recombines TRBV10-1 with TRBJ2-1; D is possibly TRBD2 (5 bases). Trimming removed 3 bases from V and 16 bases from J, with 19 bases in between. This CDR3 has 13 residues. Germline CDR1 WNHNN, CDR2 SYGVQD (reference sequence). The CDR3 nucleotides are TGCGCCAGCAGTGAAAACTTACTAGTACCGGGATTCTTC. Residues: CASSENLLVPGFF.

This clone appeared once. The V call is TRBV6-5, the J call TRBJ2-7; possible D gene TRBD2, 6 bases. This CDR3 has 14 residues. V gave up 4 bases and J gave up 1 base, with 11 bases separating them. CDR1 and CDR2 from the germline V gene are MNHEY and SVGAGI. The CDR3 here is CASSWSSVSYEQYF. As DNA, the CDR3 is TGTGCCAGCAGTTGGTCTAGCGTTTCCTACGAGCAGTACTTC.